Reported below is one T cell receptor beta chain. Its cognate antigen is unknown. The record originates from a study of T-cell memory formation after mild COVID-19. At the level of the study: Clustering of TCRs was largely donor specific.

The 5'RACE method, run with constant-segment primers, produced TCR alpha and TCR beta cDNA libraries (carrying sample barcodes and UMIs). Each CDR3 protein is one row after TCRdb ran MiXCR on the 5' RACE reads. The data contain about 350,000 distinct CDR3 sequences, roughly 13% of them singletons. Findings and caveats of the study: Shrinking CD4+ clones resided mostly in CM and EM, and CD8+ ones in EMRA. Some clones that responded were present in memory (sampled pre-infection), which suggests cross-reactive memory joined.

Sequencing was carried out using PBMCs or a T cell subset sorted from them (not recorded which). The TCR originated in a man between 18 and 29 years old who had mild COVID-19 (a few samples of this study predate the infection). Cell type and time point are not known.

DNA for the CDR3: TGCGCCAGCAGCCAACAGGGCTCCTATAATTCACCCCTCCACTTT. Its translation: CASSQQGSYNSPLHF. The chain joins TRBV4-3 to TRBJ1-6; a weak D match, TRBD1 (5 bases). The germline CDR1 and CDR2 sequences are LGHNA and YSLEER. The V and J ends lost 2 bases and 0 bases respectively, with 5 bases between them. This CDR3 spans 15 amino acids.